Listed below are T cell receptor beta chains from one sample, sequenced in a study of shared clonotypes between healthy human individuals. Clones were read by immunoSEQ multiplex PCR, and TCRdb kept only the in-frame ones, dropping some. The table has about 2 million clones, about 95% seen once. The sample comprised naive CD8+ T cells sorted from blood. These receptor sequences come from a man between 18 and 29 years old in good health. Each CDR3 is given with its conserved first and last residue. Each record gives: J gene, D gene, V gene, CDR3 protein, CDR3 DNA. The D gene is left open where the match is weak.

>TRBJ2-5|NA|TRBV27
CASSWGGEPQETQYF
TGTGCCAGCAGTTGGGGCGGGGAGCCCCAAGAGACCCAGTACTTC
>TRBJ1-5|NA|TRBV28
CASSFLAEPYQPQHF
TGTGCCAGCAGTTTTCTGGCAGAACCTTATCAGCCCCAGCATTTT
>TRBJ1-1|NA|TRBV7-6
CASSLLRGTEAFF
TGTGCCAGCAGCTTATTGAGGGGTACTGAAGCTTTCTTT
>TRBJ2-1|TRBD2|TRBV6-6
CASSLAGGYNEQFF
TGTGCCAGCAGTCTAGCGGGGGGATACAATGAGCAGTTCTTC
>TRBJ2-7|NA|TRBV30
CAWSQPPGEQYF
TGTGCCTGGAGTCAGCCCCCGGGGGAGCAGTACTTC
>TRBJ2-7|TRBD2|TRBV4-3
CASSQGDLLAGGIYEQYF
TGCGCCAGCAGCCAGGGGGACCTTCTAGCGGGAGGGATCTACGAGCAGTACTTC
>TRBJ2-4|TRBD1|TRBV6-8
CASSRMPGQGARYF
TGTGCCAGCAGCCGGATGCCGGGACAGGGGGCGCGTTACTTC
>TRBJ1-2|NA|TRBV4-1
CASSQDAGVNYGYTF
TGCGCCAGCAGCCAAGATGCGGGGGTAAACTATGGCTACACCTTC
>TRBJ1-1|NA|TRBV11-2
CASSLSGGKNTEAFF
TGTGCCAGCAGCTTATCGGGGGGTAAGAACACTGAAGCTTTCTTT
>TRBJ2-1|NA|TRBV2
CASRPGPNSEDNEQFF
TGTGCCAGCAGGCCTGGCCCGAACAGTGAAGACAATGAGCAGTTCTTC